The source of this T cell receptor (beta chain) is a study of T cell responses to AZD1222 COVID-19 vaccine. General study results and limits: The study found vaccine-associated CD4 TCRs spanning spike, dominant at 160-218 and 743-854. At study baseline, merely six AZD1222 recipients were seropositive. Possibly, clonal diversity was underestimated; donors were largely white British and included more females.

Method: immunoSEQ multiplex PCR; TCRdb's copy keeps in-frame clones and lacks some. The sample holds over 100,000 clones, 70% to 90% seen once. With 2 bases removed from V and 6 bases from J, the gap between germline ends came to 9 bases. Per germline, CDR1 SGHDT and CDR2 YYEEEE. The CDR3 is 12 residues long. This clone occurred a few times. Its antigen is undetermined. Material: peripheral blood, obtained on day 0 of AZD1222 vaccination. J is TRBJ2-7 and V is TRBV5-6; D may be TRBD1 or TRBD2 (5 bases each). The clonotype originates from an adult in good health. In nucleotides, the CDR3 is TGTGCCAGCAGCTTATGGGGGACCGAGCAGTACTTC. It yields the protein CASSLWGTEQYF.